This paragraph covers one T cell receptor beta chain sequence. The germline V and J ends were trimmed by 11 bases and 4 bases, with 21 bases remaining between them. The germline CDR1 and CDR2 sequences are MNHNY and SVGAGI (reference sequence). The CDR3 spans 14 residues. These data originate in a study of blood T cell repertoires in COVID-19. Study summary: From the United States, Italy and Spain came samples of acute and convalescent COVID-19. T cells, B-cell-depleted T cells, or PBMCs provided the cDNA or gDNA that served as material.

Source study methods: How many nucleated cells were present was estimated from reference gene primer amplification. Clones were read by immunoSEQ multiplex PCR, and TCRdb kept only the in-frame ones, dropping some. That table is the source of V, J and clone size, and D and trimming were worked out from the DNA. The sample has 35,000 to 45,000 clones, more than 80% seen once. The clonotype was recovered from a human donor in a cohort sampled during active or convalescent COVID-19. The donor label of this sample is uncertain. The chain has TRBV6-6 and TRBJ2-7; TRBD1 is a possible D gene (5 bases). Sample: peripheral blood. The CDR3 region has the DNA TGTGCCTCAATGCAGTCAGACAGAAGGTACGAGCAGTACTTC. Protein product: CASMQSDRRYEQYF.